This TCR beta chain was recorded in a study of response to subunit inactivated influenza vaccine. Findings of the study overall: There was a suggestion from the authors that each seasonal influenza vaccination recruits few new T cells.

This CDR3 spans 16 amino acids. Trimming shortened V by 0 bases and J by 0 bases, and 11 bases separated the two germline ends. Germline V CDR1 and CDR2: SGHRS, YFSETQ. To note about this clonotype: Its antigen is undetermined.

TCRdb used MiXCR to reprocess the RT-PCR reads, holding one entry per CDR3 protein. Seen here are 450,000 to 600,000 distinct CDR3 sequences, roughly 7.6% observed once, and the top ten hold over 10%. The rearrangement joins TRBV5-1 to TRBJ2-3, with D maybe TRBD2 (5 bases). This clonotype originated in a man aged 50 to 69 who received an inactivated influenza vaccine. The starting material was PBMCs from blood, obtained approximately 25 months after vaccination. The CDR3 sequence: CASSLVQRSSTDTQYF. Written as DNA, the CDR3 is TGCGCCAGCAGCTTGGTTCAGCGGTCTAGCACAGATACGCAGTATTTT.